The source of this T cell receptor beta chain is a study of Ad26.COV2.S vaccination and SARS-CoV-2 variants. Across the study: Into the muscle, Ad26.COV2.S was dosed once or twice, 56 days apart. Findings and caveats of the study: Vaccine recipients had higher spike-specific TCR breadth than placebo recipients.

The treatment: about 20 received Ad26.COV2.S at low or high dose, single or two shots; 5 received placebo; per-sample allocation not given. Collection of samples fell on day 63 after the first vaccine or placebo injection. Repertoires were generated with immunoSEQ multiplex PCR, while TCRdb's copy carries only in-frame clones and drops some. The sample has 350,000 to 550,000 clones; 89% are singletons. Germline CDR1 is LNHDA and CDR2 is SQIVND (reference sequence). The germline V and J ends were trimmed by 3 bases and 7 bases, with 22 bases remaining between them. CDR3 length: 17 residues. This clone was recorded a few times. Its target is unknown.

This specimen was peripheral blood, taken in a trial of Ad26.COV2.S vaccine versus placebo. V is TRBV19 and J is TRBJ1-5; D is unclear. The receptor's source is a person aged 18 to 59 who received the Ad26.COV2.S COVID-19 vaccine or a placebo. CDR3 sequence reads: CASSILPPLWGRQPQHF. Here the CDR3 DNA reads TGTGCCAGTAGTATTCTCCCCCCTCTGTGGGGTAGGCAGCCCCAGCATTTT.